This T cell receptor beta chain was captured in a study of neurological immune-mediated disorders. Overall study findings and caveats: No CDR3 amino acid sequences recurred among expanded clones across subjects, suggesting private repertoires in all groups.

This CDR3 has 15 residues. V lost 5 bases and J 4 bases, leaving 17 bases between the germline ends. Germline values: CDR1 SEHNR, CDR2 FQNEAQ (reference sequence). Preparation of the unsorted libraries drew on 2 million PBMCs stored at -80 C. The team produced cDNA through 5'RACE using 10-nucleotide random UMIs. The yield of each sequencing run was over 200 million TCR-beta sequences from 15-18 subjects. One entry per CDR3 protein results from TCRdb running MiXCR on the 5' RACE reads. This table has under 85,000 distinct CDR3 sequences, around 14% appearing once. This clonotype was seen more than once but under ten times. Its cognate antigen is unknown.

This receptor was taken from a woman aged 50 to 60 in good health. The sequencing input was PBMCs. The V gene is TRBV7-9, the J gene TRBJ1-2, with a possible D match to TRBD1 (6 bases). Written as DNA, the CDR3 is TGTGCCAGCAGCCAGTGGCCGCTGGGGGCCTATGGCTACACCTTC. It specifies CASSQWPLGAYGYTF.